These T cell receptor beta chains were read from a single sample in a study of blood T cell repertoires in COVID-19. Produced via immunoSEQ multiplex PCR; TCRdb's table is partial and in-frame only. Of around 42,000 clones in the sample, about four fifths were seen once. Sequenced: peripheral blood. Receptors originate from an elderly man with active or convalescent COVID-19. CDR3s include the opening cysteine and the closing phenylalanine or tryptophan. A D gene is named only where the DNA matches it firmly. A clone size is listed for some rows: how often the clone was seen (once, few, many), or a class if it is expanded.

V	size	D	J	CDR3	DNA
TRBV18	.	TRBD1	TRBJ1-2	CASSRVYDGTGFGYTF	TGTGCCAGCTCCCGAGTATATGACGGGACAGGGTTTGGCTACACCTTC
TRBV9	.	TRBD1	TRBJ2-3	CASSGTGTQYF	TGTGCCAGCAGCGGGACAGGTACGCAGTATTTT
TRBV7-3	.	.	TRBJ2-1	CASSQQGREQFF	TGTGCCAGCAGCCAACAGGGTCGTGAGCAGTTCTTC
TRBV7-3	.	.	TRBJ2-1	CASSPDSYNEQFF	TGTGCCAGCAGTCCGGACAGCTACAATGAGCAGTTCTTC
TRBV4-2	.	TRBD2	TRBJ2-1	CASSQPGTSAANEQFF	TGTGCCAGCAGCCAACCCGGGACTAGCGCCGCTAATGAGCAGTTCTTC
TRBV7-9	few	TRBD1	TRBJ2-5	CASSLRQGVETQYF	TGTGCCAGCAGCTTACGGCAGGGGGTAGAGACCCAGTACTTC
TRBV18	large	.	TRBJ1-2	CASSPGQGLYGYTF	TGTGCCAGCTCACCCGGGCAGGGTCTTTATGGCTACACCTTC
TRBV25-1	.	.	TRBJ1-2	CASTPSGGNYGYTF	TGTGCCAGCACCCCGTCGGGTGGTAACTATGGCTACACCTTC
TRBV18	once	.	TRBJ1-5	CASSPEGSNQPQHF	TGTGCCAGCTCACCCGAGGGTAGCAATCAGCCCCAGCATTTT
TRBV28	.	.	TRBJ2-1	CASSFQVGEQFF	TGTGCCAGCAGTTTTCAGGTGGGTGAGCAGTTCTTC
TRBV29-1	.	TRBD1	TRBJ1-2	CSARTGGSWGYTF	TGCAGCGCCCGGACAGGGGGCTCTTGGGGCTACACCTTC
TRBV19	.	.	TRBJ1-5	CASSTGLSNQPQHF	TGTGCCAGTAGTACAGGGTTGAGCAATCAGCCCCAGCATTTT
TRBV3-1/TRBV3-2	.	.	TRBJ1-3	CASSQGAARGNTIYF	TGTGCCAGCAGCCAAGGGGCCGCCCGAGGAAACACCATATATTTT
TRBV2	once	TRBD1	TRBJ1-6	CASSQTGSNSPLHF	TGTGCCAGCAGTCAGACAGGGAGCAATTCACCCCTCCACTTT
TRBV7-2	.	.	TRBJ2-3	CASSSWGGTDTQYF	TGTGCCAGCAGCTCATGGGGGGGCACAGATACGCAGTATTTT
TRBV15	.	.	TRBJ1-4	CATSRGQGYEKLFF	TGTGCCACCAGCAGAGGTCAGGGTTATGAAAAACTGTTTTTT
TRBV30	.	TRBD1	TRBJ1-2	CAWSAGTGYGYTF	TGTGCCTGGAGTGCCGGGACAGGCTATGGCTACACCTTC
TRBV6-5	.	.	TRBJ1-1	CASSYSPGGANTEAFF	TGTGCCAGCAGTTACTCACCGGGGGGCGCAAACACTGAAGCTTTCTTT
TRBV5-4	.	TRBD1	TRBJ2-7	CASSKGQSSYEQYF	TGTGCCAGCAGCAAGGGACAGAGCTCCTACGAGCAGTACTTC
TRBV6-4	.	TRBD1	TRBJ2-7	CASSPGQGSHEQYF	TGTGCCAGCAGTCCGGGACAGGGTAGCCACGAGCAGTACTTC
TRBV7-2	once	TRBD1	TRBJ2-5	CASSLVAGQGIGETQYF	TGTGCCAGCAGCTTAGTCGCGGGACAGGGGATAGGAGAGACCCAGTACTTC
TRBV29-1	few	TRBD1	TRBJ2-1	CSVVGTGSYNEQFF	TGCAGCGTTGTGGGGACAGGATCCTACAATGAGCAGTTCTTC
TRBV30	.	TRBD2	TRBJ2-5	CAYKLAVGETQYF	TGTGCCTATAAACTAGCGGTCGGAGAGACCCAGTACTTC
TRBV7-8	.	TRBD1	TRBJ2-1	CASVSTGAEVVSYNEQFF	TGTGCCAGCGTTAGCACAGGGGCCGAAGTCGTCTCCTACAATGAGCAGTTCTTC
TRBV6-5	.	.	TRBJ2-5	CASSYSARQETQYF	TGTGCCAGCAGTTACTCAGCGAGGCAAGAGACCCAGTACTTC
TRBV12-3/TRBV12-4	.	.	TRBJ2-7	CASSLGDQYEQYF	TGTGCCAGCAGTCTCGGAGACCAGTACGAGCAGTACTTC
TRBV3-1/TRBV3-2	few	.	TRBJ2-1	CASSQDRRGEQFF	TGTGCCAGCAGCCAAGACAGACGGGGTGAGCAGTTCTTC
TRBV30	.	.	TRBJ1-1	CAWSMRYTNTEAFF	TGTGCCTGGAGTATGAGATATACGAACACTGAAGCTTTCTTT
TRBV5-8	.	.	TRBJ1-5	CASSLRGTNQPQHF	TGTGCCAGCAGCTTGCGGGGGACTAATCAGCCCCAGCATTTT
TRBV11-2	.	.	TRBJ2-7	CASSSLLGQSEQYF	TGTGCCAGCAGCTCGTTGCTCGGACAAAGCGAGCAGTACTTC
TRBV29-1	once	.	TRBJ2-5	CSVLTGHQETQYF	TGCAGCGTTCTGACGGGACATCAAGAGACCCAGTACTTC
TRBV11-2	few	.	TRBJ2-6	CASSSVAGANVLTF	TGTGCCAGCAGCTCGGTAGCTGGGGCCAACGTCCTGACTTTC
TRBV7-6	once	.	TRBJ1-5	CASSLTPGFQPQHF	TGTGCCAGCAGCTTAACGCCAGGGTTCCAGCCCCAGCATTTT
TRBV2	.	.	TRBJ2-7	CASSEQGVSYEQYF	TGTGCCAGCAGTGAACAGGGCGTCTCCTACGAGCAGTACTTC
TRBV27	.	.	TRBJ2-3	CASSSPPLAGGDTQYF	TGTGCCAGCAGTTCCCCCCCTCTAGCTGGAGGAGATACGCAGTATTTT
TRBV3-1/TRBV3-2	.	TRBD1	TRBJ1-2	CASSQSPRDRNGYTF	TGTGCCAGCAGCCAATCTCCCCGGGACAGGAATGGCTACACCTTC
TRBV5-6	.	TRBD1	TRBJ2-7	CASSVRDRGEQYF	TGTGCCAGCAGCGTCCGGGACAGGGGCGAGCAGTACTTC
TRBV5-4	few	TRBD2	TRBJ2-7	CASTTGGGVYEQYF	TGTGCCAGCACCACGGGCGGGGGTGTTTACGAGCAGTACTTC
TRBV19	.	TRBD2	TRBJ2-3	CASSLGLAGLSEDTQYF	TGTGCCAGTAGTTTGGGACTAGCGGGGCTTTCGGAAGATACGCAGTATTTT
TRBV7-9	.	.	TRBJ1-1	CASGRDTEAFF	TGTGCCAGCGGGAGGGACACTGAAGCTTTCTTT
TRBV9	.	.	TRBJ1-1	CASSGGTPKDAFF	TGTGCCAGCAGCGGCGGGACCCCCAAGGACGCTTTCTTT
TRBV6-2/TRBV6-3	.	.	TRBJ1-5	CASSYGGGGGSNQPQHF	TGTGCCAGCAGTTACGGGGGAGGGGGAGGGAGCAATCAGCCCCAGCATTTT
TRBV12-3/TRBV12-4	few	.	TRBJ1-1	CASSFGGNTEAFF	TGTGCCAGCAGTTTCGGTGGGAACACTGAAGCTTTCTTT
TRBV5-6	.	.	TRBJ2-1	CASSLAIKAGDNEQFF	TGTGCCAGCAGCTTGGCCATAAAGGCCGGGGATAATGAGCAGTTCTTC
TRBV4-2	.	TRBD2	TRBJ2-1	CASSQGTSPDNEQFF	TGTGCCAGCAGCCAGGGGACTAGCCCCGACAATGAGCAGTTCTTC
TRBV9	.	.	TRBJ2-7	CASSVAGGRDSYEQYF	TGTGCCAGCAGCGTAGCGGGGGGCCGGGACTCCTACGAGCAGTACTTC
TRBV13	.	.	TRBJ2-1	CASSLFSSYNEQFF	TGTGCCAGCAGCTTATTCAGCTCCTACAATGAGCAGTTCTTC
TRBV28	.	.	TRBJ1-2	CASSLSSYGYTF	TGTGCCAGCAGTTTATCCAGCTATGGCTACACCTTC
TRBV7-2	.	TRBD1	TRBJ2-7	CASSSRAGQGMGEQYF	TGTGCCAGCAGCTCCCGGGCCGGACAGGGTATGGGCGAGCAGTACTTC
TRBV5-1	.	.	TRBJ1-3	CASSLGPRGAGNTIYF	TGCGCCAGCAGCTTAGGTCCCCGGGGGGCCGGAAACACCATATATTTT
TRBV9	few	.	TRBJ2-5	CASSVGGSQETQYF	TGTGCCAGCAGCGTAGGTGGGAGCCAAGAGACCCAGTACTTC
TRBV11-1	.	.	TRBJ1-2	CASSLDGENYGYTF	TGTGCCAGCAGCTTAGACGGGGAGAACTATGGCTACACCTTC
TRBV2	.	TRBD1	TRBJ1-6	CASSVTGANSPLHF	TGTGCCAGCAGTGTCACAGGGGCTAATTCACCCCTCCACTTT